Following are 22 T cell receptor beta chains from one sample sequenced in a study of T-cell memory formation after mild COVID-19. TCRdb recomputed calls from the 5' RACE reads with MiXCR, one row per CDR3 protein. Altogether hundreds of thousands of distinct CDR3 sequences are present, 18% being singletons, with the ten largest covering about 12%. The sample was PBMCs or a T cell subset sorted from them (not recorded which). Every receptor here comes from an adult woman who had mild COVID-19 (a few samples of this study predate the infection). Cell type and time point are not known.

V is TRBV24-1 and J is TRBJ2-2, with 9 bases identical to TRBD2. The germline gives CDR1 KGHDR, CDR2 SFDVKD. V was clipped by 0 bases and J by 6 bases; unmatched bases: 4. CDR3 length equals 16 residues. The CDR3 nucleotides read TGTGCCACCAGTGATTTGGGGACTAGCTTTCCCGGGGAGCTGTTTTTT. Encoded protein: CATSDLGTSFPGELFF.

V usage is TRBV7-8 and J usage is TRBJ2-7; 8 positions agree with TRBD2. The germline V gene has CDR1 SGHVS and CDR2 FQNEAQ. The junction had 5 bases not matched to a gene; V was cut back by 2 bases and J by 5 bases. CDR3 size: 14 residues. The CDR3 sequence: CASSLREGMNEQYF. CDR3 bases: TGTGCCAGCAGCTTACGGGAGGGGATGAACGAGCAGTACTTC. The whole variable domain, filled in from reference TRBV7-8 and TRBJ2-7, reads GAGVSQSPRYKVAKRGQDVALRCDPISGHVSLFWYQQALGQGPEFLTYFQNEAQLDKSGLPSDRFFAERPEGSVSTLKIQRTQQEDSAVYLCASSLREGMNEQYFGPGTRLTVT.

V gene TRBV5-5 combines with J gene TRBJ2-1, with D perhaps matching TRBD1 (5 bases). Germline V gene lookup returns CDR1 SGHKS and CDR2 YYEKEE (reference sequence). CDR3 length: 15 residues. With 0 bases removed from V and 3 bases from J, the gap between germline ends came to 10 bases. The CDR3 reads CASSLEGQGYNEQFF. DNA of the CDR3: TGTGCCAGCAGCTTGGAAGGCCAGGGCTACAATGAGCAGTTCTTC.

The chain recombines TRBV4-1 with TRBJ1-1; D gene ambiguous. Germline CDR1 MGHRA, CDR2 YSYEKL. The CDR3 is 13 residues long. V shed 0 bases and J shed 11 bases, with 13 bases lying between them. CDR3 protein: CASSQDGGDKAFF. CDR3 in DNA: TGCGCCAGCAGCCAAGATGGCGGGGATAAGGCTTTCTTT.

This clonotype was found a few times. The genes are TRBV3-1 and TRBJ2-3, with D hard to call. V shed 5 bases and J shed 2 bases, with 11 bases lying between them. This CDR3 region has 14 residues. The germline CDR1 and CDR2 sequences are LGHDT and YNNKEL (reference sequence). CDR3 in amino acids: CASSTHHSTDTQYF. As DNA, the CDR3 is TGTGCCAGCAGCACCCACCATTCCACAGATACGCAGTATTTT.

This clonotype was observed a few times. This rearrangement joins TRBV7-9 to TRBJ2-1, with D uncertain. Trimming took off 2 bases at V and 7 bases at J, with 12 bases between the two ends. Germline V lookup: CDR1 SEHNR, CDR2 FQNEAQ (reference sequence). This CDR3 has 14 amino acids. CDR3 in amino acids: CASSLPPRLNEQFF. Here the CDR3 DNA reads TGTGCCAGCAGCTTACCCCCTAGACTGAATGAGCAGTTCTTC.

This chain uses TRBV7-3 with TRBJ2-1, with 7 nucleotides matching TRBD2. The CDR3 is 17 residues long. Germline lookup yields CDR1 SGHTA and CDR2 FQGTGA. The trim removed 2 bases at V and 0 bases at J, leaving 7 bases unmatched. CDR3 amino acids: CASSLFGRGSSYNEQFF. The DNA of the CDR3 is TGTGCCAGCAGCTTATTCGGGCGCGGGAGCTCCTACAATGAGCAGTTCTTC.

V is TRBV20-1 and J is TRBJ1-4, with a tentative D call TRBD1 (5 bases). Trimming pared 6 bases from V and 5 bases from J, leaving 13 bases between. Germline V gives CDR1 DFQATT, CDR2 SNEGSKA (reference sequence). The CDR3 runs to 13 residues. CDR3 sequence reads: CSAGWGRNEKLFF. CDR3 DNA: TGCAGTGCGGGGTGGGGACGGAATGAAAAACTGTTTTTT.

In its sample, this clonotype was seen a few times. This sequence joins TRBV18 and TRBJ2-3; D unclear. Germline loops: CDR1 KGHSH, CDR2 LQKENI. There are 15 residues in the CDR3. Trimming shortened V by 1 base and J by 3 bases, and 11 bases separated the two germline ends. CDR3 protein: CASSPQGMATDTQYF. The CDR3 bases are TGTGCCAGCTCACCACAGGGTATGGCGACAGATACGCAGTATTTT.

This clonotype turned up a few times. The chain employs TRBV10-3 and TRBJ2-1; 7 bases line up with TRBD1. The CDR3 totals 13 residues. J was trimmed by 7 bases and V by 7 bases; bases with no gene match: 7. CDR1 is ENHRY and CDR2 is SYGVKD in the germline V gene. Here the CDR3 DNA reads TGTGCCATCAATCCGACAGGGCGTAATGAGCAGTTCTTC. It codes for CAINPTGRNEQFF.

This clonotype was detected only a few times. The chain couples TRBV12-3 or TRBV12-4 to TRBJ1-1; the match to TRBD1 covers 7 bases. The CDR3 runs to 17 residues. V lost 3 bases and J lost 4; bases outside the gene matches: 14. CDR3 in amino acids: CASSLGRDSRGSTEAFF. The CDR3 DNA is TGTGCCAGCAGTTTGGGTCGGGACAGTAGAGGAAGCACTGAAGCTTTCTTT.

Only a few counts were recorded for this clonotype. The chain recombines TRBV6-6 with TRBJ2-2; possibly TRBD1 for D (6 bases). V dropped 6 bases and J dropped 3 bases, with 17 bases sitting between them. CDR3 length: 16 residues. Germline V gives CDR1 MNHNY, CDR2 SVGAGI (reference sequence). This CDR3 is CASSSLDRKDTGELFF. In DNA, the CDR3 is TGTGCCAGCAGCTCCCTCGACAGGAAGGACACCGGGGAGCTGTTTTTT.

This chain joins TRBV7-6 and TRBJ2-7; TRBD2 matches at 10 bases. CDR1 SGHVS and CDR2 FNYEAQ come from the germline V gene. The CDR3 spans 16 residues. Trimming took 3 bases from V and 0 from J; bases not matched to a gene: 5. CDR3 in amino acids: CASSFGVAGGSYEQYF. In DNA form, the CDR3 reads TGTGCCAGCAGCTTTGGCGTAGCGGGGGGCTCCTACGAGCAGTACTTC.

This sequence joins TRBV30 and TRBJ2-1; possible D gene TRBD2, 5 bases. CDR3 length: 16 residues. The V gene's germline CDR1 is GTSNPN and CDR2 SVGIG (reference sequence). The V end lost 5 bases, the J end lost 2 bases, and 19 bases lay between the germline ends. The CDR3 region has the DNA TGTGCCTGGGAGGAGAGAGGGAAGGGTGCCTACAATGAGCAGTTCTTC. It specifies CAWEERGKGAYNEQFF.

This chain joins TRBV5-1 and TRBJ2-1; no firm D call. CDR3 length: 16 amino acids. Trimming took 0 bases from V and 0 from J, leaving 10 bases between them. The germline V gene has CDR1 SGHRS and CDR2 YFSETQ. CDR3 in amino acids: CASSLGAHSSYNEQFF. CDR3 bases: TGCGCCAGCAGCTTGGGAGCTCATAGCTCCTACAATGAGCAGTTCTTC.

This clonotype appeared many times. The chain has TRBV11-2 and TRBJ2-1; the D gene is possibly TRBD2 (7 bases). The CDR3 runs 16 residues. From germline, CDR1 is SGHAT and CDR2 FQNNGV. V was pared by 3 bases and J by 4 bases, with 16 bases between. The CDR3 loop is CASSFTGGGRYNEQFF. The CDR3 coding sequence is TGTGCCAGCAGCTTCACCGGGGGCGGGAGATACAATGAGCAGTTCTTC.

This clonotype was seen only a few times. The chain uses TRBV24-1 and TRBJ2-1; TRBD2 aligns across 10 bases. This CDR3 spans 16 amino acids. V was clipped by 3 bases and J by 4 bases; unmatched bases: 5. The germline gives CDR1 KGHDR, CDR2 SFDVKD. Here the CDR3 DNA reads TGTGCCACCAGTGATGGGACTAGCGTGGCTTACAATGAGCAGTTCTTC. Its protein is CATSDGTSVAYNEQFF.

The chain couples TRBV5-1 to TRBJ2-3; D possibly corresponds to TRBD2 (5 bases). Germline values: CDR1 SGHRS, CDR2 YFSETQ. This CDR3 has 13 residues. The ends were cut back, 7 bases at V and 6 bases at J, with 15 bases in the middle. CDR3 in amino acids: CASFNGRGDTQYF. The CDR3 DNA is TGCGCCAGCTTCAACGGCCGCGGGGATACGCAGTATTTT. The full variable domain, with the rest looked up from reference TRBV5-1 and TRBJ2-3, is KAGVTQTPRYLIKTRGQQVTLSCSPISGHRSVSWYQQTPGQGLQFLFEYFSETQRNKGNFPGRFSGRQFSNSRSEMNVSTLELGDSALYLCASFNGRGDTQYFGPGTRLTVL.

This sequence joins TRBV15 and TRBJ1-6; 9 nucleotides line up with TRBD1. CDR3 size: 16 residues. Trimming took 2 bases from V and 7 from J; bases not matched to a gene: 6. Germline V gene sequence: CDR1 LNHNV, CDR2 YYDKDF (reference sequence). The CDR3 nucleotides are TGTGCCACCAGCAGATCGGGGACAGGGTTGAATTCACCCCTCCACTTT. Encoded protein: CATSRSGTGLNSPLHF.

The table lists this clonotype with a few counts. This sequence joins TRBV7-3 and TRBJ2-2, with 9 bases that match TRBD2. This CDR3 spans 17 amino acids. CDR1 and CDR2 from the germline V gene are SGHTA and FQGTGA. V lost 4 bases and J lost 2; bases outside the gene matches: 8. The DNA for the CDR3 is TGTGCCAGCAGCTCAAGCCGCGGGGGGGTCAACACCGGGGAGCTGTTTTTT. Translated, it gives CASSSSRGGVNTGELFF.

This clonotype was seen more than once but under ten times. The chain has TRBV7-8 and TRBJ2-7; D possibly matches TRBD1 or TRBD2 (5 bases each). The germline CDR1 and CDR2 sequences are SGHVS and FQNEAQ. V was cut by 3 bases and J by 4 bases, with 22 bases left in between. This CDR3 has 17 residues. The CDR3 coding sequence is TGTGCCAGCAGCTTGGGAAGGGACCCAAGAAAGCGATACGAGCAGTACTTC. It yields the protein CASSLGRDPRKRYEQYF.

This clonotype was detected a few times. This rearrangement joins TRBV4-1 to TRBJ2-1; the match to TRBD2 covers 9 bases. The V segment lost 0 bases and the J segment 15 bases; nucleotides outside the gene matches: 12. Germline lookup yields CDR1 MGHRA and CDR2 YSYEKL. This CDR3 has 15 amino acids. The CDR3 nucleotides are TGCGCCAGCAGCCAAGATCAGGCTAGCGGGACCCCAGTGTTCTTC. It is translated as CASSQDQASGTPVFF.